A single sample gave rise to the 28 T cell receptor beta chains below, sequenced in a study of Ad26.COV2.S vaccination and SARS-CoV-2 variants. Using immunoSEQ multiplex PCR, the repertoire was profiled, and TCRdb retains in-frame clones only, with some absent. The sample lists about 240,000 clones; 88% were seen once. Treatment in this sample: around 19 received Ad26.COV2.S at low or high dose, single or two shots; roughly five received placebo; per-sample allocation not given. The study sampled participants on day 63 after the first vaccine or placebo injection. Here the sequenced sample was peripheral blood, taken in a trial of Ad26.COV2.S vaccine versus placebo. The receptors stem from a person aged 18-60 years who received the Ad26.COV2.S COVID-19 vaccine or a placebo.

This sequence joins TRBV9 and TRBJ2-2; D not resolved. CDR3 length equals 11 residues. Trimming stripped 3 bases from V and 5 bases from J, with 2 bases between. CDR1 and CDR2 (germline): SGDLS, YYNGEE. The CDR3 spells CASSGTGELFF. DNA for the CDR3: TGTGCCAGCAGCGGGACCGGGGAGCTGTTTTTT.

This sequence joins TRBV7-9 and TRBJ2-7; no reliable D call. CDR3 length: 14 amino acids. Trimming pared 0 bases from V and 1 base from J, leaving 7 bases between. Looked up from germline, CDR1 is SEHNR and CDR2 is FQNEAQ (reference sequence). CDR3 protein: CASSLAGGSYEQYF. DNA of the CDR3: TGTGCCAGCAGCTTAGCAGGTGGTTCCTACGAGCAGTACTTC.

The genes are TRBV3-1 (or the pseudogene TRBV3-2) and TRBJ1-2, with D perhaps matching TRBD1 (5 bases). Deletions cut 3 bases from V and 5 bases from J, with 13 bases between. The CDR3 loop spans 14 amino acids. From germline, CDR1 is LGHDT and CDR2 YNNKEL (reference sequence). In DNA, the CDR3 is TGTGCCAGCAGCCAGGTAGACAGACCTTATGGCTACACCTTC. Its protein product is CASSQVDRPYGYTF.

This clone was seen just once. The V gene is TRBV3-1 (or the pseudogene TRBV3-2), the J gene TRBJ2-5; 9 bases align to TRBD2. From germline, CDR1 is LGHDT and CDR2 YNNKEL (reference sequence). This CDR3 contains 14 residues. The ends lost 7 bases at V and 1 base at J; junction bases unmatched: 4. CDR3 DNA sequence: TGTGCCAGCACCTCTAGCGGGGTCCAAGAGACCCAGTACTTC. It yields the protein CASTSSGVQETQYF.

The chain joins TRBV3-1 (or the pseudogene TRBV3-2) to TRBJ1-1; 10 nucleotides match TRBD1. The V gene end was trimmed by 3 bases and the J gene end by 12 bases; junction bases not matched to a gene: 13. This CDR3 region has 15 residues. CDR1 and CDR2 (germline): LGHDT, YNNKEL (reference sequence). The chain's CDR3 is CASSQGGTGARKTFF. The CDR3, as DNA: TGTGCCAGCAGCCAGGGTGGGACAGGGGCCCGGAAAACTTTCTTT.

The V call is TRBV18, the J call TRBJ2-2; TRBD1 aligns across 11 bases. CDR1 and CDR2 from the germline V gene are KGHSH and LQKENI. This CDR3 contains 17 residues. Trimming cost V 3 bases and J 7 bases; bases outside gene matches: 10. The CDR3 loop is CASSPLTRTGGLGELFF. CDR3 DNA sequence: TGTGCCAGCTCACCTCTGACCCGGACAGGGGGCCTCGGGGAGCTGTTTTTT.

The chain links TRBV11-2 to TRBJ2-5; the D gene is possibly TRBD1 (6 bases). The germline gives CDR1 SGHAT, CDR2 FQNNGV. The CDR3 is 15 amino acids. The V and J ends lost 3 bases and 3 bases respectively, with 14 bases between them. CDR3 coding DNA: TGTGCCAGCAGCTTGGCCACGGGACACGAAGAGACCCAGTACTTC. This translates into CASSLATGHEETQYF.

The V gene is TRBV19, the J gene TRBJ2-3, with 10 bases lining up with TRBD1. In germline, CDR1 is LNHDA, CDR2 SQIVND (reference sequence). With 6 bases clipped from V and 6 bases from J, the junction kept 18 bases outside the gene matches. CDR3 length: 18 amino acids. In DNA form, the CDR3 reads TGTGCCAGTAGCGGGGTGTACGGACAGGGGGTAGATTTGGATACGCAGTATTTT. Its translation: CASSGVYGQGVDLDTQYF.

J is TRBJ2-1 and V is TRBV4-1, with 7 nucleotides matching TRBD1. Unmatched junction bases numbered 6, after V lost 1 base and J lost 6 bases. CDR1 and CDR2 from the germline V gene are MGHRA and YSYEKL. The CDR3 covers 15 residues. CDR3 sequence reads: CASSQGSAGGNEQFF. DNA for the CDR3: TGCGCCAGCAGCCAAGGCTCGGCAGGGGGCAATGAGCAGTTCTTC.

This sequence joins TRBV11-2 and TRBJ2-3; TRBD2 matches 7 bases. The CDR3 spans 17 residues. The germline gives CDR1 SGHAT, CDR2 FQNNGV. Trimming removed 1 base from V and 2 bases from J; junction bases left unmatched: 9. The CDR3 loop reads CASSLVGGRGPTDTQYF. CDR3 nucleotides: TGTGCCAGCAGCTTAGTGGGAGGGCGGGGACCCACAGATACGCAGTATTTT.

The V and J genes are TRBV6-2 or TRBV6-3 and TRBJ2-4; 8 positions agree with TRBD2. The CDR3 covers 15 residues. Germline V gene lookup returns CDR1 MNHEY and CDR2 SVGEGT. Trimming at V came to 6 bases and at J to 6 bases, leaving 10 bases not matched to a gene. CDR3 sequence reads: CASSPGGVRLNIQYF. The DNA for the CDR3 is TGTGCCAGCAGCCCCGGGGGGGTCCGGTTAAACATTCAGTACTTC.

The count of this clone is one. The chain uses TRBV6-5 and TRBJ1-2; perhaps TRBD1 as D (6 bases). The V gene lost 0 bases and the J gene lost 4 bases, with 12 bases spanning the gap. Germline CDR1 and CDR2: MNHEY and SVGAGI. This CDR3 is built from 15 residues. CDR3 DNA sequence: TGTGCCAGCAGTTACTCGGAGACAGGTACCTATGGCTACACCTTC. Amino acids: CASSYSETGTYGYTF.

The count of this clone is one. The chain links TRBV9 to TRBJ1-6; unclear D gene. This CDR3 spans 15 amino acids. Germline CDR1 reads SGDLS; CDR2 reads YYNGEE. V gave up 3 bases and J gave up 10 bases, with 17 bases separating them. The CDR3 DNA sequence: TGTGCCAGCAGCGCCAGAGTGGCCGGCATCTCACCCCTCCACTTT. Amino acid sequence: CASSARVAGISPLHF.

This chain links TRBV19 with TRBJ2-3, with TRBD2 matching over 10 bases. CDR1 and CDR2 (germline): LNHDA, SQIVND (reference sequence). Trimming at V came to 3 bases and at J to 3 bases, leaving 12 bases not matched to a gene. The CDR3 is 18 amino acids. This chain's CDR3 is CASSMWGPSGSGTDTQYF. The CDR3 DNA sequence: TGTGCCAGTAGTATGTGGGGCCCTAGCGGGAGTGGTACAGATACGCAGTATTTT. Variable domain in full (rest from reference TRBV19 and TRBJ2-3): DGGITQSPKYLFRKEGQNVTLSCEQNLNHDAMYWYRQDPGQGLRLIYYSQIVNDFQKGDIAEGYSVSREKKESFPLTVTSAQKNPTAFYLCASSMWGPSGSGTDTQYFGPGTRLTVL.

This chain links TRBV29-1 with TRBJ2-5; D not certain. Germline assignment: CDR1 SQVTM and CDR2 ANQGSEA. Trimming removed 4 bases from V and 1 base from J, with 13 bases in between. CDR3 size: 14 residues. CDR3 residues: CSVGPEAVQETQYF. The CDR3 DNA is TGCAGCGTTGGTCCTGAGGCGGTCCAAGAGACCCAGTACTTC.

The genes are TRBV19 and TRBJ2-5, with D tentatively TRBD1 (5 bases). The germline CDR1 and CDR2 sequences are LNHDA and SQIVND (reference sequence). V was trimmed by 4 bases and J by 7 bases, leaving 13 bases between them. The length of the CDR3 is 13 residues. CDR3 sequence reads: CASSRTSPGTQYF. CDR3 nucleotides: TGTGCCAGTAGTAGGACAAGTCCAGGGACCCAGTACTTC. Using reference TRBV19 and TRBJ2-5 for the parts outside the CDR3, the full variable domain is DGGITQSPKYLFRKEGQNVTLSCEQNLNHDAMYWYRQDPGQGLRLIYYSQIVNDFQKGDIAEGYSVSREKKESFPLTVTSAQKNPTAFYLCASSRTSPGTQYFGPGTRLLVL.

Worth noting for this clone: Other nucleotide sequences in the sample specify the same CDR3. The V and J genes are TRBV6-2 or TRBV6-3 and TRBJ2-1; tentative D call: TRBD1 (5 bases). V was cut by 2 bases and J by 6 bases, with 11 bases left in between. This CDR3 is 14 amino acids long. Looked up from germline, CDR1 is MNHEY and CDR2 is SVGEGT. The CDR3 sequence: CASSYGQGFNEQFF. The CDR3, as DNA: TGTGCCAGCAGTTACGGGCAGGGATTCAATGAGCAGTTCTTC.

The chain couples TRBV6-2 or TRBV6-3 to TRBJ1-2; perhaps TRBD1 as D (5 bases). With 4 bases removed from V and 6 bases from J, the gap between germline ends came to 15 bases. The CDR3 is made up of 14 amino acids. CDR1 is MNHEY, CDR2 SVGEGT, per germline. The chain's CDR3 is CASSLAGTRHGYTF. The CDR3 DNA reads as TGTGCCAGCAGTTTAGCCGGGACCCGTCATGGCTACACCTTC.

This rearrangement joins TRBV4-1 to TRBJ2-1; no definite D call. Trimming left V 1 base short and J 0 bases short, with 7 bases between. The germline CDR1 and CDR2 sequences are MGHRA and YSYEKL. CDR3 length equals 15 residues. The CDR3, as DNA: TGCGCCAGCAGCCAAGGAAGGAGCTCCTACAATGAGCAGTTCTTC. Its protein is CASSQGRSSYNEQFF.

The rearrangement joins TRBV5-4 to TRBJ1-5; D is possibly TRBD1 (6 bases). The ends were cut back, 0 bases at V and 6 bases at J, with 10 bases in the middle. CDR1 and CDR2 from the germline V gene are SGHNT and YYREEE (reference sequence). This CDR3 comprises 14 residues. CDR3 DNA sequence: TGTGCCAGCAGCTTGGCCGGGGGCGGTCAGCCCCAGCATTTT. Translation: CASSLAGGGQPQHF.

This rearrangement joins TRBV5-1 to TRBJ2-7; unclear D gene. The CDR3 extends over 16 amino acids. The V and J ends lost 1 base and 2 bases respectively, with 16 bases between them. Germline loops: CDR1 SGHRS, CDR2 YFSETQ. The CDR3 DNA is TGCGCCAGCAGCTTGAGCGCAGTTACCGCGACCTACGAGCAGTACTTC. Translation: CASSLSAVTATYEQYF.

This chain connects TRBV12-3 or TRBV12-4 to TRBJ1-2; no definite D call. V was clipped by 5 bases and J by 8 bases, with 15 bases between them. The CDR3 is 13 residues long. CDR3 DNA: TGTGCCAGCAGTGATAGGCCCTCAGAGGGCTACACCTTC. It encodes CASSDRPSEGYTF.

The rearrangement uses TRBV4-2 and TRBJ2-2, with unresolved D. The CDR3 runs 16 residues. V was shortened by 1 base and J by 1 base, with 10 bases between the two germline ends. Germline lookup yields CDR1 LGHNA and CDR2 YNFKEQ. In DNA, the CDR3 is TGTGCCAGCAGCCAAGGACCCGGAATGAACACCGGGGAGCTGTTTTTT. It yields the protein CASSQGPGMNTGELFF.

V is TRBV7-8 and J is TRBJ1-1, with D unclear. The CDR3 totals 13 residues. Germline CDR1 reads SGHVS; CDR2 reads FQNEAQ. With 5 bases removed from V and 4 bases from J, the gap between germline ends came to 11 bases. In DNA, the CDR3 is TGTGCCAGCAGCACCAACCTGGGCACTGAAGCTTTCTTT. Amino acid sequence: CASSTNLGTEAFF.

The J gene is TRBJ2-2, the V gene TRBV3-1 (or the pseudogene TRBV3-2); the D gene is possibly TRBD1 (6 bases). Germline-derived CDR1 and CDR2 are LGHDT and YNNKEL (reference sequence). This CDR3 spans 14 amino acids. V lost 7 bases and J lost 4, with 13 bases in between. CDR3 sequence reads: CASNLQGSTGELFF. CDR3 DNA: TGTGCCAGCAATCTACAGGGCAGCACCGGGGAGCTGTTTTTT.

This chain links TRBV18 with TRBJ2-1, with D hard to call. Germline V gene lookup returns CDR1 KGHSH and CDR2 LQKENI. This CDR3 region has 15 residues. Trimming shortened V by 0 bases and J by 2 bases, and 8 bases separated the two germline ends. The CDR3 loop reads CASSPPSTAYNEQFF. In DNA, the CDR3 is TGTGCCAGCTCACCACCTTCGACTGCCTACAATGAGCAGTTCTTC.

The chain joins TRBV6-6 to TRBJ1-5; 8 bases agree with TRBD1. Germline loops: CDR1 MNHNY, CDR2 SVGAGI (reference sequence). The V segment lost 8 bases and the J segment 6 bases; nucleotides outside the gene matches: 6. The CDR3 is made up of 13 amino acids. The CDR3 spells CASGQGAVQPQHF. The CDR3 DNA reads TGTGCCAGCGGCCAGGGGGCTGTTCAGCCCCAGCATTTT.

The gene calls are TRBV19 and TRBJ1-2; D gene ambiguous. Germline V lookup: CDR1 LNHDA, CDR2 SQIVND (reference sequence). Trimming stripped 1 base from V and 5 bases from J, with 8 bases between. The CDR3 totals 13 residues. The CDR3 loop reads CASSIGAAYGYTF. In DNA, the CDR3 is TGTGCCAGTAGTATAGGGGCGGCGTATGGCTACACCTTC.